Detailed here is one TCR beta chain. The data derive from a study of T-cell reconstitution after alpha-beta-depleted transplantation in children. For TCRbeta, the library was prepared with unique molecular identifiers. MiXCR was run by TCRdb on the PCR reads, yielding one entry per CDR3 protein. The sample has just over 950,000 distinct CDR3 sequences; under 30% are singletons. This receptor was identified in a boy under two years old who had a stem cell transplant for SCID, so the T cells may come from the graft donor. The sample consisted of PBMCs, mostly from graft donor cells, taken 360 days after TCRalphabeta/CD19-depleted stem cell transplant.

CDR3 in amino acids: CASSDLGVAGELFF. The CDR3 coding sequence is TGTGCCAGCAGTGATTTGGGGGTTGCCGGGGAGCTGTTTTTT. The rearrangement uses TRBV2 and TRBJ2-2, with D perhaps assigned TRBD1 or TRBD2 (5 bases each). This CDR3 region has 14 residues. Germline V gene lookup returns CDR1 SNHLY and CDR2 FYNNEI. V lost 3 bases to trimming and J lost 6 bases, with 11 bases between them.